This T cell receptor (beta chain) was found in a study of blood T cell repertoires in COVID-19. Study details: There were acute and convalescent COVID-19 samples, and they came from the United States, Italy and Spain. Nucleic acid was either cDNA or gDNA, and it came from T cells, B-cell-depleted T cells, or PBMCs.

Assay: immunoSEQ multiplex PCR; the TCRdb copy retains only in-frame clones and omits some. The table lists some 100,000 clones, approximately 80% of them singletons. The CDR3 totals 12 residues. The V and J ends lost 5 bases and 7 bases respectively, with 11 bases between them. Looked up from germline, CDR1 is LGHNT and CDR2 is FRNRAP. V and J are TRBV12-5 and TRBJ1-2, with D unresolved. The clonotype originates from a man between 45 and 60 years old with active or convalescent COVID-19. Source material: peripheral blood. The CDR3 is CASGPRLRGYTF. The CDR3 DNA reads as TGTGCTAGTGGTCCGCGTCTACGTGGCTACACCTTC.